This TCR beta chain was retrieved from a study of T cell responses to AZD1222 COVID-19 vaccine. Study results and caveats: Mostly white British, mostly female donors; authors suggested clonal diversity may be underestimated.

Points on this clone: Its specificity is not known.

The CDR3 has 13 amino acids. Per the germline V gene, CDR1 is SGHNT and CDR2 is YYREEE (reference sequence). V dropped 6 bases and J dropped 11; count of bases not matched to a gene: 7. Assay used: immunoSEQ multiplex PCR; TCRdb lists only in-frame clones, some missing. The sample records about 130,000 clones, 87% being singletons. This sequence joins TRBV5-4 and TRBJ2-7, with 14 bases aligning to TRBD2. The receptor's source is an adult in good health. The specimen comprised peripheral blood, sampled on day 0 of AZD1222 vaccination. The CDR3 protein is CASTTSGGGMEYF. CDR3 in DNA: TGTGCCAGCACGACTAGCGGGGGGGGAATGGAGTACTTC.